The text below deals with one TCR beta chain. These data belong to a study of OX40 agonist ivuxolimab in advanced cancers. In germline, CDR1 is SGHNT, CDR2 YYREEE (reference sequence). Trimming pared 1 base from V and 2 bases from J, leaving 11 bases between. This CDR3 spans 15 amino acids. Produced via immunoSEQ multiplex PCR; TCRdb's table is partial and in-frame only. The repertoire holds 26,000 or so clones, with approximately 80% as singletons. The chain recombines TRBV5-4 with TRBJ2-3; a possible D gene is TRBD2 (6 bases). Here the sequenced sample was CD4+ or CD8+ T cells sorted from blood, taken in a trial of the OX40 agonist ivuxolimab. The source is an adult with an advanced solid tumor such as melanoma, head and neck, liver or kidney cancer. CDR3 amino acids: CASSLTGVYTDTQYF. As DNA, the CDR3 is TGTGCCAGCAGCTTGACGGGGGTATACACAGATACGCAGTATTTT.